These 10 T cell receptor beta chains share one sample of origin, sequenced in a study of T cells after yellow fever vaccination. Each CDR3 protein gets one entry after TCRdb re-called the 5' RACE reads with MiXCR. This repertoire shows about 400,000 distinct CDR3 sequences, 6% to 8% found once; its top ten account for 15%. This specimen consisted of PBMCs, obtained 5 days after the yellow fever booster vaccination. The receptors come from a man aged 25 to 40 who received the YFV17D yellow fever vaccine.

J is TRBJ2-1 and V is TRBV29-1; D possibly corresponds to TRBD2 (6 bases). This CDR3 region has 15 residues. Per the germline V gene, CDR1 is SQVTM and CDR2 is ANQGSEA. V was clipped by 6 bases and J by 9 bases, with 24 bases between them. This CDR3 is CSVGEVRATGVEQFF. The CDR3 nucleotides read TGCAGCGTCGGGGAAGTCAGGGCCACGGGGGTTGAGCAGTTCTTC.

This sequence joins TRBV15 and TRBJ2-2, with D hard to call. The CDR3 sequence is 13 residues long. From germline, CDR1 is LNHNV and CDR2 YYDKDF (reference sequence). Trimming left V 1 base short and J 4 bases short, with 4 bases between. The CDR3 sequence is CATSRGPTGELFF. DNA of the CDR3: TGTGCCACCAGCAGAGGGCCCACCGGGGAGCTGTTTTTT.

The CDR3 sequence is CASRQGEYGVQYF. In nucleotides, the CDR3 is TGTGCCAGCAGGCAGGGCGAATACGGGGTGCAGTACTTC. The V and J genes are TRBV7-2 and TRBJ2-7; D possibly uses TRBD1 or TRBD2 (5 bases each). V dropped 6 bases and J dropped 9 bases, with 18 bases sitting between them. Germline lookup yields CDR1 SGHTA and CDR2 FQGNSA. CDR3 length: 13 residues.

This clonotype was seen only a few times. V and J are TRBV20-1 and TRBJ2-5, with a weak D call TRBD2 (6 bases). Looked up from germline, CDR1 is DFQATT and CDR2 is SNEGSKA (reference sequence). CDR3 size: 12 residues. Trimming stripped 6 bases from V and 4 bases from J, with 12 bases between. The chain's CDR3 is CSAPQGGETQYF. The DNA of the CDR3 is TGCAGTGCCCCTCAGGGAGGAGAGACCCAGTACTTC.

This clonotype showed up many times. This CDR3 reads CASSGRSYNSPLHF. The CDR3 nucleotides are TGTGCCAGCAGTGGAAGGTCCTATAATTCACCCCTCCACTTT. The rearrangement joins TRBV6-1 to TRBJ1-6, with D uncertain. Trimming pared 4 bases from V and 1 base from J, leaving 5 bases between. The CDR3 extends over 14 amino acids. Germline CDR1 MNHNS, CDR2 SASEGT.

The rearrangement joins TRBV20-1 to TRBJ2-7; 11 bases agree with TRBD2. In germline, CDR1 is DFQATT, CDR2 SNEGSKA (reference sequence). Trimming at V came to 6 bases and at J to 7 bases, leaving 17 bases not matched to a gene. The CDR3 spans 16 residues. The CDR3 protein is CSAQPRLAGLIREQYF. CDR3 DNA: TGCAGTGCACAGCCACGACTAGCGGGGCTGATAAGGGAGCAGTACTTC.

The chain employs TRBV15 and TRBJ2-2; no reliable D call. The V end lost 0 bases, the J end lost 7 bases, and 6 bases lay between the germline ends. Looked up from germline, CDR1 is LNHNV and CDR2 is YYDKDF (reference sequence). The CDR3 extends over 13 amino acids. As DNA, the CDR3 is TGTGCCACCAGCAGAGAAATGTTCGGGGAGCTGTTTTTT. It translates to CATSREMFGELFF.

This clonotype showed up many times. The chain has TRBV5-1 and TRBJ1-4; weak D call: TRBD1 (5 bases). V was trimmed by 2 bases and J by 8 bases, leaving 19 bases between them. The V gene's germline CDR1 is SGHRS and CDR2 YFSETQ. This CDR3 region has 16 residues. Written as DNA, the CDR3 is TGCGCCAGCAGCTTCCGGGAGGGGACGTCTGGAGAAAAACTGTTTTTT. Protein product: CASSFREGTSGEKLFF.

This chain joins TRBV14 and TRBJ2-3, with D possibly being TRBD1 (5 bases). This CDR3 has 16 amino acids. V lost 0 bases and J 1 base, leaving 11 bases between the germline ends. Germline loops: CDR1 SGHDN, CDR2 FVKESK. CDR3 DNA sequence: TGTGCCAGCAGCCAAGATAGGTGGGGCGGCACAGATACGCAGTATTTT. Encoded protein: CASSQDRWGGTDTQYF.

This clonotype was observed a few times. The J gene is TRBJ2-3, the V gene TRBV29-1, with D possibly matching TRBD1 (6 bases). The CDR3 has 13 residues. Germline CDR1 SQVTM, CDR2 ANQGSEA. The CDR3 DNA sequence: TGCAGTTCGGATGGGGGCGCAGCAGATACGCAGTATTTT. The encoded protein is CSSDGGAADTQYF.